This T cell receptor beta chain was recovered during a study of T cell responses to AZD1222 COVID-19 vaccine. Study-level findings and limits: Within unmutated variant regions lay the reported targets of nearly half of spike-specific TCRs.

Assay: immunoSEQ multiplex PCR; the TCRdb copy retains only in-frame clones and omits some. Of about 160,000 clones in the sample, around 90% were seen once. The CDR3 loop spans 13 amino acids. Trimming stripped 4 bases from V and 9 bases from J, with 13 bases between. Details on this clone: The antigen is not known.

The clonotype was recovered from an adult in good health. Sample: peripheral blood, taken on day 0 of AZD1222 vaccination. The V gene is TRBV12-3 or TRBV12-4, the J gene TRBJ1-5, with D perhaps matching TRBD1 (6 bases). CDR3 loop: CASSSWTARPQHF. The CDR3 bases are TGTGCCAGCAGTTCATGGACAGCACGGCCCCAGCATTTT.